This TCR beta chain stems from a study of identical twins. Germline CDR1 SGDLS, CDR2 YYNGEE. CDR3 length: 14 amino acids. The V end was cut by 3 bases, the J end by 9 bases, with 16 bases between. As concerns this clonotype: Its antigen is not identified.

Study observations and caveats: Its conclusions, products of cross-sectional statistical analysis, did not come from following the same donors.

TCRdb re-derived calls from the 5' RACE reads in MiXCR, one entry per CDR3 protein. The sample records nearly 650,000 distinct CDR3 sequences, about 7% being singletons. These data were likewise used in another study, on yellow fever vaccine responses in identical twins.

The sample comprised PBMCs. This sequence originates from a woman between 18 and 29 years old in good health. The chain joins TRBV9 to TRBJ2-1; D may be TRBD1 or TRBD2 (5 bases each). Here the CDR3 DNA reads TGTGCCAGCAGCGCACCCGTGGGGGTTCCTGAGCAGTTCTTC. Protein product: CASSAPVGVPEQFF.